Listed here are 2 T cell receptor beta chains from one sample, sequenced in a study of T cell responses to AZD1222 COVID-19 vaccine. This table comes from immunoSEQ multiplex PCR, and its TCRdb copy is limited to in-frame clones, with some not included. Among some 150,000 clones, around 88% were seen once, and the ten largest hold around 2.2%. Here the sequenced sample was peripheral blood, taken on day 0 of AZD1222 vaccination. The source of these receptors is an adult in good health.

This rearrangement joins TRBV11-3 to TRBJ2-2, with 8 nucleotides matching TRBD2. V lost 1 base to trimming and J lost 2 bases; unmatched junction nucleotides: 3. The germline V gene has CDR1 SGHNT and CDR2 YENEEA. The CDR3 extends over 16 amino acids. As DNA, the CDR3 is TGTGCCAGCAGCTTAGCAGCGGGAGTCAACACCGGGGAGCTGTTTTTT. Encoded protein: CASSLAAGVNTGELFF.

The rearrangement links TRBV6-2 or TRBV6-3 to TRBJ1-5, with D unclear. The CDR3 contains 14 residues. Per the germline V gene, CDR1 is MNHEY and CDR2 is SVGEGT. V was shortened by 4 bases and J by 1 base, with 8 bases between the two germline ends. In DNA, the CDR3 is TGTGCCAGCAGTTCCGTTTACAGCAATCAGCCCCAGCATTTT. Residues: CASSSVYSNQPQHF.